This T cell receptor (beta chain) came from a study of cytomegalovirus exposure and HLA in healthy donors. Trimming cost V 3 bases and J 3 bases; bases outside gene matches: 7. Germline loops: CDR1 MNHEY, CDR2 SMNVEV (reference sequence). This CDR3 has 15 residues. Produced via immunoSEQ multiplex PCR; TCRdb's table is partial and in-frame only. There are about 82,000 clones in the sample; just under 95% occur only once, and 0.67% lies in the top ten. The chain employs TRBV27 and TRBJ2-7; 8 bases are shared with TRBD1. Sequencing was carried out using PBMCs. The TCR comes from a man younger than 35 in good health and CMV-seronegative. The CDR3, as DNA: TGTGCCAGCAGTTTCCCGGGACAGGCCGGCTACGAGCAGTACTTC. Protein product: CASSFPGQAGYEQYF.